Listed here are 16 T cell receptor beta chains from one sample, sequenced in a study of blood T cell repertoires in COVID-19. Profiled with immunoSEQ multiplex PCR; TCRdb holds only in-frame clones, not every one. The sample consists of nearly 250,000 clones, roughly 86% of them appearing once. Sequenced input: peripheral blood. These receptors were taken from a woman of 80 years or more with COVID-19, enrolled during active disease.

The chain is built from TRBV6-6 and TRBJ1-6; a possible D gene is TRBD1 (5 bases). Germline loops: CDR1 MNHNY, CDR2 SVGAGI (reference sequence). Trimming pared 5 bases from V and 17 bases from J, leaving 16 bases between. This CDR3 is built from 12 residues. The CDR3 spells CASSEGTVFIHF. CDR3 coding DNA: TGTGCCAGCAGTGAGGGGACTGTCTTCATCCACTTT.

V is TRBV10-3 and J is TRBJ1-1, with D unclear. This CDR3 spans 14 amino acids. Germline V gene lookup returns CDR1 ENHRY and CDR2 SYGVKD. Deletions cut 2 bases from V and 1 base from J, with 8 bases between. The CDR3 protein is CAISERLENTEAFF. The CDR3 DNA follows: TGTGCCATCAGTGAGCGACTGGAGAACACTGAAGCTTTCTTT.

This chain uses TRBV7-8 with TRBJ1-6, with TRBD1 matching over 8 bases. Trimming cost V 8 bases and J 3 bases; bases outside gene matches: 6. The CDR3 extends over 15 amino acids. Germline V gene sequence: CDR1 SGHVS, CDR2 FQNEAQ. The CDR3 region is CASGLTGDYNSPLHF. The CDR3 DNA reads as TGTGCCAGCGGATTGACAGGGGACTATAATTCACCCCTCCACTTT.

The chain is built from TRBV24-1 and TRBJ1-5, with 7 bases identical to TRBD1. The CDR3 extends over 14 amino acids. Germline V gives CDR1 KGHDR, CDR2 SFDVKD. Trimming at V came to 3 bases and at J to 7 bases, leaving 5 bases not matched to a gene. CDR3 in DNA: TGTGCCACCAGTGATCAGGGGGGTGAACAGCCCCAGCATTTT. Translating it yields CATSDQGGEQPQHF.

This clone is a singleton in its sample. The rearrangement links TRBV5-1 to TRBJ1-6, with 8 bases lining up with TRBD1. The germline gives CDR1 SGHRS, CDR2 YFSETQ. This CDR3 spans 16 amino acids. Losses at the gene ends were 0 bases for V and 6 bases for J; bases not matched to a gene: 5. CDR3 DNA: TGCGCCAGCAGCTTGGCCTCAGGACAGGGTAATTCACCCCTCCACTTT. Protein sequence: CASSLASGQGNSPLHF.

The chain recombines TRBV28 with TRBJ2-3, with 7 nucleotides matching TRBD2. The germline V gene encodes CDR1 MDHEN and CDR2 SYDVKM. The ends lost 6 bases at V and 2 bases at J; junction bases unmatched: 8. CDR3 length: 15 amino acids. CDR3 in DNA: TGTGCCAGCAGCCTACTAGCGCGGGACACAGATACGCAGTATTTT. Translation: CASSLLARDTDTQYF.

The V and J genes are TRBV7-6 and TRBJ2-5; TRBD2 aligns across 9 bases. V was clipped by 5 bases and J by 4 bases; unmatched bases: 8. Germline CDR1 reads SGHVS; CDR2 reads FNYEAQ. The CDR3 is 15 amino acids. The CDR3 DNA sequence: TGTGCCAGCAGCCGCGTTCCAGCGGGGGGAGAGACCCAGTACTTC. Encoded protein: CASSRVPAGGETQYF. The complete variable domain, with remaining parts taken from reference TRBV7-6 and TRBJ2-5, reads GAGVSQSPRYKVTKRGQDVALRCDPISGHVSLYWYRQALGQGPEFLTYFNYEAQQDKSGLPNDRFSAERPEGSISTLTIQRTEQRDSAMYRCASSRVPAGGETQYFGPGTRLLVL.

V and J are TRBV7-9 and TRBJ1-6; D not certain. Germline V gene lookup returns CDR1 SEHNR and CDR2 FQNEAQ (reference sequence). The V gene lost 2 bases and the J gene lost 5 bases, with 10 bases spanning the gap. This CDR3 contains 15 residues. DNA for the CDR3: TGTGCCAGCAGCTTAAGTGGGCTCAATAATTCACCCCTCCACTTT. It encodes CASSLSGLNNSPLHF.

The chain is built from TRBV28 and TRBJ1-1; perhaps TRBD1 as D (5 bases). Germline CDR1 is MDHEN and CDR2 is SYDVKM. V gave up 7 bases and J gave up 6 bases, with 18 bases separating them. The CDR3 runs 14 residues. Written as DNA, the CDR3 is TGTGCCAGCAACTTATTGCGGGGGTCCTCTGAAGCTTTCTTT. It encodes CASNLLRGSSEAFF.

This chain joins TRBV12-3 or TRBV12-4 and TRBJ1-1; 10 nucleotides match TRBD1. The CDR3 sequence is 13 residues long. V was pared by 6 bases and J by 9 bases, with 7 bases of the junction left unmatched. The CDR3 DNA sequence: TGTGCCAGCAGCCTAGGGACAGGGGAAAAAGCTTTCTTT. Its translation: CASSLGTGEKAFF.

The rearrangement uses TRBV7-9 and TRBJ2-1; 8 bases match TRBD1. Trimming at V came to 5 bases and at J to 5 bases, leaving 8 bases not matched to a gene. The CDR3 runs to 15 residues. Germline CDR1 reads SEHNR; CDR2 reads FQNEAQ (reference sequence). The CDR3 DNA reads TGTGCCAGCAGCCCACCGGGACAGGAGAACAATGAGCAGTTCTTC. It encodes CASSPPGQENNEQFF. The variable domain in full, with the rest retrieved from reference TRBV7-9 and TRBJ2-1, is DTGVSQNPRHKITKRGQNVTFRCDPISEHNRLYWYRQTLGQGPEFLTYFQNEAQLEKSRLLSDRFSAERPKGSFSTLEIQRTEQGDSAMYLCASSPPGQENNEQFFGPGTRLTVL.

CDR3 sequence (DNA): TGTGCCAGCAGCATCGGGACTAGCGGGGGTGAGCAGTTCTTC. Its protein is CASSIGTSGGEQFF. This chain connects TRBV9 to TRBJ2-1, with 14 nucleotides matching TRBD2. J gave up 9 bases and V 4 bases, and 3 bases lay outside the gene matches. This CDR3 comprises 14 residues. Per the germline V gene, CDR1 is SGDLS and CDR2 is YYNGEE.

The chain employs TRBV24-1 and TRBJ1-1, with D perhaps TRBD1 (5 bases). CDR3 length: 16 residues. Germline CDR1 KGHDR, CDR2 SFDVKD. V was cut by 7 bases and J by 6 bases, with 23 bases left in between. The CDR3 loop reads CATSEEGAGLSSEAFF. The CDR3 bases are TGTGCCACCAGCGAAGAAGGGGCCGGGTTGAGCTCTGAAGCTTTCTTT.

This sequence joins TRBV19 and TRBJ2-2; 10 nucleotides line up with TRBD1. V lost 3 bases to trimming and J lost 4 bases; unmatched junction nucleotides: 2. Germline V CDR1 and CDR2: LNHDA, SQIVND (reference sequence). The CDR3 loop spans 15 amino acids. The CDR3 spells CASSIGTGVTGELFF. DNA of the CDR3: TGTGCCAGTAGTATTGGGACAGGGGTCACCGGGGAGCTGTTTTTT. Variable domain in full (rest from reference TRBV19 and TRBJ2-2): DGGITQSPKYLFRKEGQNVTLSCEQNLNHDAMYWYRQDPGQGLRLIYYSQIVNDFQKGDIAEGYSVSREKKESFPLTVTSAQKNPTAFYLCASSIGTGVTGELFFGEGSRLTVL.

The chain is built from TRBV30 and TRBJ1-1, with a weak D call TRBD1 (5 bases). Trimming left V 5 bases short and J 10 bases short, with 20 bases between. The CDR3 has 13 residues. Germline values: CDR1 GTSNPN, CDR2 SVGIG (reference sequence). DNA for the CDR3: TGTGCCTGGGCGGTAGGGACTAATTCCGGAGCTTTCTTT. Its protein is CAWAVGTNSGAFF.

The chain combines TRBV9 with TRBJ1-5; D is undetermined. The CDR3 is made up of 14 amino acids. The germline gives CDR1 SGDLS, CDR2 YYNGEE. Trimming took off 0 bases at V and 3 bases at J, with 7 bases between the two ends. This chain's CDR3 is CASSVGGSNQPQHF. DNA for the CDR3: TGTGCCAGCAGCGTAGGAGGGTCCAATCAGCCCCAGCATTTT.